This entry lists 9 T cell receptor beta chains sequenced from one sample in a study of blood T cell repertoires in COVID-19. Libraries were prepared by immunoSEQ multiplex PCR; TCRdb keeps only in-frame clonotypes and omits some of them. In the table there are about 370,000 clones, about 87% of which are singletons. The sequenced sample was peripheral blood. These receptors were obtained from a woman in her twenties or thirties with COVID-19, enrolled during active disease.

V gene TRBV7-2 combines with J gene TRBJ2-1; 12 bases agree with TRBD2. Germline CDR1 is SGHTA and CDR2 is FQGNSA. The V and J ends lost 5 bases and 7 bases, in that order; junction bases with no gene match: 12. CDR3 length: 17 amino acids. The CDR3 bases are TGTGCCAGCAGCCCGACCGCCCCAGGACTAGCGGGAAATGAGCAGTTCTTC. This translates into CASSPTAPGLAGNEQFF.

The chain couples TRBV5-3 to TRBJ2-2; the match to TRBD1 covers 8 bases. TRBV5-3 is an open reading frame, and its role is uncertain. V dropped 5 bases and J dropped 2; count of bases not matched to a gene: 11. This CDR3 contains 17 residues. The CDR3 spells CARRPRTGSPNTGELFF. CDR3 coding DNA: TGTGCCAGAAGACCGAGGACAGGGTCACCCAACACCGGGGAGCTGTTTTTT.

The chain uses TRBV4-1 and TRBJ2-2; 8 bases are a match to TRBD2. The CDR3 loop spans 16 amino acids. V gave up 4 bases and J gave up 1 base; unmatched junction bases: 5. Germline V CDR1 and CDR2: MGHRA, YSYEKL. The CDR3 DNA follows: TGCGCCAGCAGCCCCTTGGGACTAGGGAACACCGGGGAGCTGTTTTTT. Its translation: CASSPLGLGNTGELFF.

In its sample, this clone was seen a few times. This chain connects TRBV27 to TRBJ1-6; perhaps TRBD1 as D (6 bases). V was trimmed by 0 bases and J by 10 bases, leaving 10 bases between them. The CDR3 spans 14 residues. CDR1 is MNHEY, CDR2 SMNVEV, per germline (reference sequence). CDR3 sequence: CASSLSGGDSPLHF. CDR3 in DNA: TGTGCCAGCAGTTTATCAGGGGGAGACTCACCCCTCCACTTT.

CDR3 nucleotide sequence: TGCGCCAGCAGCCCGGGAGGGACCCGCACAGATACGCAGTATTTT. It is translated as CASSPGGTRTDTQYF. The rearrangement joins TRBV5-1 to TRBJ2-3, with TRBD2 matching over 8 bases. V lost 4 bases to trimming and J lost 1 base; unmatched junction nucleotides: 5. This CDR3 is 15 amino acids long. The germline V gene encodes CDR1 SGHRS and CDR2 YFSETQ.

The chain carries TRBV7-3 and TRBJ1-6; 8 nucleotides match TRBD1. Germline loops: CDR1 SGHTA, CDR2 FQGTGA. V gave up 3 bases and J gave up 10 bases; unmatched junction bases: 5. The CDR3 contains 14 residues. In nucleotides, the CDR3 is TGTGCCAGCAGCTTTGGACAGGGAGGGTCACCCCTCCACTTT. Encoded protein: CASSFGQGGSPLHF.

The CDR3 region has the DNA TGTGCCACCAGTGAGAAGACTAGACCTGAGCAGTTCTTC. It yields the protein CATSEKTRPEQFF. The chain employs TRBV24-1 and TRBJ2-1; weak D call: TRBD2 (6 bases). The germline gives CDR1 KGHDR, CDR2 SFDVKD. CDR3 length equals 13 residues. The V end was cut by 4 bases, the J end by 9 bases, with 12 bases between.

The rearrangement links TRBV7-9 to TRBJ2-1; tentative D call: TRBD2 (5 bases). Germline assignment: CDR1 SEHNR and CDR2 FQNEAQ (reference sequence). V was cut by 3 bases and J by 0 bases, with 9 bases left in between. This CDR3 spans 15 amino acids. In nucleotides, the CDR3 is TGTGCCAGCAGCTTTTCTAGCCACTCCTACAATGAGCAGTTCTTC. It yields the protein CASSFSSHSYNEQFF. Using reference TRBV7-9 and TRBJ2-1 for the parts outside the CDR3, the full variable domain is DTGVSQNPRHKITKRGQNVTFRCDPISEHNRLYWYRQTLGQGPEFLTYFQNEAQLEKSRLLSDRFSAERPKGSFSTLEIQRTEQGDSAMYLCASSFSSHSYNEQFFGPGTRLTVL.

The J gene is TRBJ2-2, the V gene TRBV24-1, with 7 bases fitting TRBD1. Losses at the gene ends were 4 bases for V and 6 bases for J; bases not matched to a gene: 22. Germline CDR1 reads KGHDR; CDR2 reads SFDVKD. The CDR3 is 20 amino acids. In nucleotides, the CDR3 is TGTGCCACCAGTGACACTCGCCAACGTGAGGGGGCGCGTAGCCCCGGGGAGCTGTTTTTT. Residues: CATSDTRQREGARSPGELFF.